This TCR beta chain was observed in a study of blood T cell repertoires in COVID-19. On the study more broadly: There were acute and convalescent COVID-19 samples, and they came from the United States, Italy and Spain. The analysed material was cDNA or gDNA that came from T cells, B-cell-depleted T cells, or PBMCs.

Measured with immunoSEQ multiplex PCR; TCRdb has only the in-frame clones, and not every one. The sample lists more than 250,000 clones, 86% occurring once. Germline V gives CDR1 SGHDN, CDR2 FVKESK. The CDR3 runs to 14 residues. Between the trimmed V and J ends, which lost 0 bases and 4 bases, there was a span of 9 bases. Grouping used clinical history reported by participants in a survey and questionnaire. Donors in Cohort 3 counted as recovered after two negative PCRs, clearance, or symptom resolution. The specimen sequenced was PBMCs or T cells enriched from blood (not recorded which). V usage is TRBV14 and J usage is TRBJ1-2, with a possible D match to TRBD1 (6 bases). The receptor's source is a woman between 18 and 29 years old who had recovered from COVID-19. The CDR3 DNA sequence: TGTGCCAGCAGCCAAGATAGAGGGGGCTATGGCTACACCTTC. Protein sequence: CASSQDRGGYGYTF. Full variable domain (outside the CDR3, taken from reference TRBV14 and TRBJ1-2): EAGVTQFPSHSVIEKGQTVTLRCDPISGHDNLYWYRRVMGKEIKFLLHFVKESKQDESGMPNNRFLAERTGGTYSTLKVQPAELEDSGVYFCASSQDRGGYGYTFGSGTRLTVV.